One sample yielded the 28 T cell receptor beta chains listed below, sequenced in a study of regulatory T cells in long-lasting Graves disease. Construction of the TCR beta libraries employed iRepertoire HTBI primers in conjunction with Arm-PCR of CDR3 regions. TCRdb reprocessed the multiplex PCR reads with MiXCR, giving one entry per CDR3 protein. In the table there are 550,000 or so distinct CDR3 sequences, 9.5% to 15% of which are singletons. Regarding time point: newly diagnosed GD, antithyroid drugs for less than 3 months. PBMC RNA served as the TCR library source. These data are also associated with another study on T cells in Graves' hyperthyroidism and ophthalmopathy.

The material sequenced was peripheral blood mononuclear cells (PBMCs), taken at new diagnosis, from a patient treated with antithyroid drugs. These TCRs come from a woman aged 25-40 years with Graves disease.

Turning to this clonotype: A clone one base away is much larger, so this may be a read error. CDR3 in amino acids: CANSQELWTEKYNEQFF. The CDR3, as DNA: TGTGCCAACAGCCAAGAACTGTGGACGGAAAAGTACAATGAGCAGTTCTTC. J is TRBJ2-1 and V is TRBV3-1; D remains unclear. CDR3 length: 17 residues. CDR1 and CDR2 from the germline V gene are LGHDT and YNNKEL (reference sequence).

This clonotype was seen many times. The chain joins TRBV2 to TRBJ2-7, with D possibly being TRBD2 (6 bases). Trimming left V 8 bases short and J 4 bases short, with 15 bases between. CDR1 is SNHLY, CDR2 FYNNEI, per germline. This CDR3 has 13 residues. The chain's CDR3 is CASRRDGGYEQYF. Written as DNA, the CDR3 is TGTGCCAGCCGAAGGGACGGAGGGTACGAGCAGTACTTC.

This clonotype was picked up many times. The chain combines TRBV27 with TRBJ1-1, with D maybe TRBD1 (5 bases). The germline V and J ends were trimmed by 4 bases and 9 bases, with 9 bases remaining between them. Germline CDR1 reads MNHEY; CDR2 reads SMNVEV (reference sequence). The CDR3 loop spans 11 amino acids. In DNA form, the CDR3 reads TGTGCCAGCAGTTGGGGCATGAAAGCTTTCTTT. It translates to CASSWGMKAFF.

The J gene is TRBJ2-5, the V gene TRBV4-1, with 14 bases fitting TRBD2. V lost 1 base to trimming and J lost 0 bases; unmatched junction nucleotides: 10. The germline gives CDR1 MGHRA, CDR2 YSYEKL. The CDR3 length is 20 residues. The CDR3 protein is CASSQGRLAGGHSYQETQYF. For the CDR3, the DNA is TGCGCCAGCAGCCAAGGCAGACTAGCGGGAGGGCATTCGTACCAAGAGACCCAGTACTTC.

Concerning this clonotype itself: A much larger clone differs by one base, so this may be a read error. The chain combines TRBV5-6 with TRBJ2-3; no definite D call. The CDR3 consists of 16 residues. V lost 0 bases to trimming and J lost 3 bases, with 14 bases between them. From germline, CDR1 is SGHDT and CDR2 YYEEEE. The CDR3 sequence is CASSLGAAPRTDTQYF. The CDR3 nucleotides are TGTGCCAGCAGCTTGGGGGCGGCCCCAAGAACAGATACGCAGTATTTT. Complete variable domain (other parts from reference TRBV5-6 and TRBJ2-3): DAGVTQSPTHLIKTRGQQVTLRCSPKSGHDTVSWYQQALGQGPQFIFQYYEEEERQRGNFPDRFSGHQFPNYSSELNVNALLLGDSALYLCASSLGAAPRTDTQYFGPGTRLTVL.

This clonotype has a count of ten or more. The chain joins TRBV28 to TRBJ2-1; no clear D gene. The ends were cut back, 4 bases at V and 8 bases at J, with 21 bases in the middle. Germline lookup yields CDR1 MDHEN and CDR2 SYDVKM. This CDR3 is 16 amino acids long. Written as DNA, the CDR3 is TGTGCCAGCAGTTACCCCCTACGGCAGAGAAGAGATGAGCAGTTCTTC. It translates to CASSYPLRQRRDEQFF.

This clonotype was counted ten times or more. The chain employs TRBV5-4 and TRBJ1-2, with 10 bases fitting TRBD1. The V and J ends lost 2 bases and 8 bases, in that order; junction bases with no gene match: 9. The V gene's germline CDR1 is SGHNT and CDR2 YYREEE (reference sequence). The CDR3 is made up of 15 amino acids. The CDR3 reads CASSFRDRGFGGYTF. The CDR3 DNA sequence: TGTGCCAGCAGCTTCCGGGACAGGGGCTTTGGAGGCTACACCTTC. The full variable domain, with the rest looked up from reference TRBV5-4 and TRBJ1-2, is ETGVTQSPTHLIKTRGQQVTLRCSSQSGHNTVSWYQQALGQGPQFIFQYYREEENGRGNFPPRFSGLQFPNYSSELNVNALELDDSALYLCASSFRDRGFGGYTFGSGTRLTVV.

This clonotype was seen at least ten times. The CDR3 DNA sequence: TGTGCCAGCGAACGGGGCTACGAGCAGTACTTC. This gives the protein CASERGYEQYF. The chain recombines TRBV2 with TRBJ2-7; D perhaps matches TRBD2 (5 bases). Looked up from germline, CDR1 is SNHLY and CDR2 is FYNNEI. Trimming cost V 8 bases and J 3 bases, with 8 bases left between them. This CDR3 is 11 amino acids long.

This clonotype was detected a few times. The genes are TRBV20-1 and TRBJ2-3; perhaps TRBD1 as D (5 bases). The CDR3 length is 17 residues. V lost 6 bases and J lost 2, with 24 bases in between. Germline lookup yields CDR1 DFQATT and CDR2 SNEGSKA (reference sequence). The CDR3 region is CSAWSVPGLEITDTQYF. The CDR3 nucleotides are TGCAGTGCCTGGAGCGTGCCAGGGCTCGAAATCACAGATACGCAGTATTTT.

This clonotype was picked up many times. V gene TRBV6-5 combines with J gene TRBJ2-3, with D possibly called TRBD1 or TRBD2 (5 bases each). Germline V CDR1 and CDR2: MNHEY, SVGAGI. CDR3 length: 15 amino acids. The ends were cut back, 4 bases at V and 3 bases at J, with 14 bases in the middle. CDR3 protein: CASSSGTHRTDTQYF. The CDR3 coding sequence is TGTGCCAGCAGTTCCGGGACCCATCGGACAGATACGCAGTATTTT.

Many counts were recorded for this clonotype. V usage is TRBV6-1 and J usage is TRBJ1-2, with TRBD1 as a possible D gene (6 bases). CDR3 length: 15 residues. The germline gives CDR1 MNHNS, CDR2 SASEGT. Trimming shortened V by 6 bases and J by 3 bases, and 17 bases separated the two germline ends. The CDR3 is CASSQGNRDYYGYTF. The CDR3 DNA reads as TGTGCCAGCAGCCAAGGGAACAGGGATTACTATGGCTACACCTTC.

This clonotype has just a few counts. The V gene is TRBV19, the J gene TRBJ2-2; 7 nucleotides align to TRBD1. The ends lost 7 bases at V and 6 bases at J; junction bases unmatched: 14. The germline V gene has CDR1 LNHDA and CDR2 SQIVND (reference sequence). The CDR3 is made up of 16 amino acids. This chain's CDR3 is CASIIKGALGAGELFF. CDR3 DNA: TGTGCCAGTATCATTAAGGGGGCCCTAGGGGCCGGGGAGCTGTTTTTT.

This clonotype was counted ten times or more. This sequence joins TRBV28 and TRBJ2-1, with 11 bases matching TRBD2. CDR1 MDHEN and CDR2 SYDVKM come from the germline V gene. CDR3 length equals 20 residues. The V gene end was trimmed by 3 bases and the J gene end by 0 bases; junction bases not matched to a gene: 13. CDR3 in amino acids: CASSFPTYGLAGLSYNEQFF. The CDR3 coding sequence is TGTGCCAGCAGTTTCCCCACCTACGGACTAGCGGGTCTCTCCTACAATGAGCAGTTCTTC.

This clonotype came up many times. At one of its ends the junction is not consistent with the germline gene, which may arise from a read error. The chain links TRBV28 to TRBJ1-4; 8 bases line up with TRBD1. Germline lookup yields CDR1 MDHEN and CDR2 SYDVKM. The CDR3 spans 19 residues. The CDR3 coding sequence is TGTGCCAGCAGTTACACCTTAATACCGGGACAGGCAACTAATGAAGAACTGTTTTTT. It yields the protein CASSYTLIPGQATNEELFF. Full variable domain (missing parts from reference TRBV28 and TRBJ1-4): DVKVTQSSRYLVKRTGEKVFLECVQDMDHENMFWYRQDPGLGLRLIYFSYDVKMKEKGDIPEGYSVSREKKERFSLILESASTNQTSMYLCASSYTLIPGQATNEELFFGSGTQLSVL.

This clonotype was picked up many times. V and J are TRBV20-1 and TRBJ2-3, with 10 bases that match TRBD2. The CDR3 contains 15 residues. Germline CDR1 reads DFQATT; CDR2 reads SNEGSKA (reference sequence). J lost 6 bases, V lost 0 bases, and 6 bases had no gene match. The CDR3 loop reads CSARDRSGRADTQYF. The CDR3 coding sequence is TGCAGTGCTAGAGATCGGAGCGGGAGGGCCGATACGCAGTATTTT.

This clonotype was counted many times. The chain uses TRBV6-2 or TRBV6-3 and TRBJ1-2, with a tentative D call TRBD1 (6 bases). The CDR3 loop spans 14 amino acids. V shed 3 bases and J shed 4 bases, with 12 bases lying between them. Per the germline V gene, CDR1 is MNHEY and CDR2 is SVGEGT. CDR3: CASSYTEGGYGYTF. The CDR3 DNA reads as TGTGCCAGCAGTTATACTGAAGGGGGCTATGGCTACACCTTC.

Ten or more counts support this clonotype. The V gene is TRBV11-2, the J gene TRBJ2-7; 8 positions agree with TRBD1. Germline CDR1 reads SGHAT; CDR2 reads FQNNGV. The CDR3 is 19 residues long. With 5 bases clipped from V and 0 bases from J, the junction kept 18 bases outside the gene matches. The CDR3 loop reads CASSPRPPPRDRSSYEQYF. Here the CDR3 DNA reads TGTGCCAGCAGCCCCCGTCCCCCCCCCCGGGACAGGAGCTCCTACGAGCAGTACTTC.

The chain is built from TRBV11-2 and TRBJ2-5; 9 bases fit TRBD2. Losses at the gene ends were 4 bases for V and 1 base for J; bases not matched to a gene: 7. Germline V gives CDR1 SGHAT, CDR2 FQNNGV. The CDR3 consists of 16 residues. CDR3 in DNA: TGTGCCAGCAGCTCGGTAGCGGGAGCGGCCCAAGAGACCCAGTACTTC. This sequence encodes CASSSVAGAAQETQYF.

The V gene is TRBV6-1, the J gene TRBJ1-2, with 8 bases matching TRBD1. The CDR3 extends over 15 amino acids. V lost 4 bases to trimming and J lost 3 bases; unmatched junction nucleotides: 7. Germline lookup yields CDR1 MNHNS and CDR2 SASEGT. The CDR3, as DNA: TGTGCCAGCAGTGCCTGGGGACAGGCCGACTATGGCTACACCTTC. This encodes CASSAWGQADYGYTF.

This clonotype appeared a few times. This chain connects TRBV24-1 to TRBJ1-5; weak D call: TRBD1 (5 bases). Germline values: CDR1 KGHDR, CDR2 SFDVKD. CDR3 length: 15 amino acids. Trimming left V 4 bases short and J 12 bases short, with 21 bases between. CDR3 nucleotides: TGTGCCACCAGTGACCCTAACATTAAGAGGGGTCACCAGCATTTT. Protein sequence: CATSDPNIKRGHQHF.

A remark on this clonotype: A read error may be the cause here, since a much bigger clone is one base away. The chain uses TRBV28 and TRBJ2-3; D is undetermined. This CDR3 is built from 14 residues. The V gene's germline CDR1 is MDHEN and CDR2 SYDVKM. This chain's CDR3 is CASSPGISTYTQYF. In DNA, the CDR3 is TGTGCCAGCAGCCCCGGAATAAGCACATATACGCAGTATTTT.

The chain links TRBV7-9 to TRBJ2-6; D is perhaps TRBD2 (5 bases). The CDR3 contains 16 residues. The germline gives CDR1 SEHNR, CDR2 FQNEAQ (reference sequence). V was clipped by 0 bases and J by 0 bases, with 6 bases between them. In DNA, the CDR3 is TGTGCCAGCAGCTTAGCGCGGGCCTCTGGGGCCAACGTCCTGACTTTC. Its protein is CASSLARASGANVLTF. The full variable domain, with the rest looked up from reference TRBV7-9 and TRBJ2-6, is DTGVSQNPRHKITKRGQNVTFRCDPISEHNRLYWYRQTLGQGPEFLTYFQNEAQLEKSRLLSDRFSAERPKGSFSTLEIQRTEQGDSAMYLCASSLARASGANVLTFGAGSRLTVL.

At least ten counts were recorded for this clonotype. V is TRBV28 and J is TRBJ1-1, with D perhaps matching TRBD1 (6 bases). Trimming shortened V by 8 bases and J by 5 bases, and 18 bases separated the two germline ends. Germline lookup yields CDR1 MDHEN and CDR2 SYDVKM. The CDR3 is 14 residues long. CDR3 coding DNA: TGTGCCAGCTCCCCTCAGACAGGAGCTACTGAAGCTTTCTTT. It encodes CASSPQTGATEAFF.

This clonotype was recorded at least ten times. This CDR3 is CASSPRPNTEAFF. The CDR3 nucleotides are TGCGCCAGCAGCCCTCGCCCTAACACTGAAGCTTTCTTT. The rearrangement joins TRBV5-1 to TRBJ1-1; no clear D. Germline V lookup: CDR1 SGHRS, CDR2 YFSETQ. Trimming stripped 4 bases from V and 2 bases from J, with 9 bases between. The CDR3 consists of 13 residues. The variable domain in full, with the rest retrieved from reference TRBV5-1 and TRBJ1-1, is KAGVTQTPRYLIKTRGQQVTLSCSPISGHRSVSWYQQTPGQGLQFLFEYFSETQRNKGNFPGRFSGRQFSNSRSEMNVSTLELGDSALYLCASSPRPNTEAFFGQGTRLTVV.

The CDR3 sequence: CSAHRGSPSYEQYF. The CDR3 region has the DNA TGCAGTGCCCATCGCGGGAGCCCCTCCTACGAGCAGTACTTC. The J gene is TRBJ2-7, the V gene TRBV20-1; 7 nucleotides match TRBD2. CDR1 is DFQATT and CDR2 is SNEGSKA in the germline V gene (reference sequence). V dropped 6 bases and J dropped 0; count of bases not matched to a gene: 8. The CDR3 covers 14 residues.

This clonotype was observed many times. The rearrangement links TRBV2 to TRBJ2-1, with a possible D match to TRBD2 (5 bases). CDR1 and CDR2 (germline): SNHLY, FYNNEI. V was clipped by 7 bases and J by 2 bases, with 18 bases between them. There are 16 residues in the CDR3. The CDR3 nucleotides read TGTGCCAGCATAATGGGCGGCGGGTTCACCTACAATGAGCAGTTCTTC. Protein sequence: CASIMGGGFTYNEQFF.

This clonotype was picked up many times. The gene calls are TRBV30 and TRBJ2-3; D gene unclear. Per the germline V gene, CDR1 is GTSNPN and CDR2 is SVGIG (reference sequence). The CDR3 is 14 residues long. The germline V and J ends were trimmed by 5 bases and 0 bases, with 12 bases remaining between them. The CDR3 loop is CAWPEADSTDTQYF. The CDR3 DNA follows: TGTGCCTGGCCCGAGGCAGATAGCACAGATACGCAGTATTTT.

This clonotype has a count of ten or more. CDR3 sequence: CASSTYLAGGPTDTQYF. The DNA of the CDR3 is TGTGCCAGCAGTACGTATCTAGCGGGAGGGCCCACAGATACGCAGTATTTT. The V call is TRBV6-1, the J call TRBJ2-3; 12 bases are shared with TRBD2. The CDR3 has 17 amino acids. V lost 5 bases to trimming and J lost 2 bases; unmatched junction nucleotides: 8. Per germline, CDR1 MNHNS and CDR2 SASEGT.